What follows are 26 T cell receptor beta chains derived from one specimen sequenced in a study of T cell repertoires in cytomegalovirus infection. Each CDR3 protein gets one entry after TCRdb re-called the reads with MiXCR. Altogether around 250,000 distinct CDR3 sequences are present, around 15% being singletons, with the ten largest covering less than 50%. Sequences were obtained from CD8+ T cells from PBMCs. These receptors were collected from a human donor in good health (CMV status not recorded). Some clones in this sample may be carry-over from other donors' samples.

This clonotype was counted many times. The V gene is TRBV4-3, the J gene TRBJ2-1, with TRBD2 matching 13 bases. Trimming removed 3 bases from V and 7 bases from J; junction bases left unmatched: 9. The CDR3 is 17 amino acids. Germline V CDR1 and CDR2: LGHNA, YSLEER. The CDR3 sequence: CASSHFRTSGGGNEQFF. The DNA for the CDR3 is TGCGCCAGCAGCCACTTCCGGACTAGCGGGGGCGGGAATGAGCAGTTCTTC.

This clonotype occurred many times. CDR3 in amino acids: CASSLALRVPDYGYTF. The CDR3, as DNA: TGTGCCAGCAGCTTAGCGCTAAGGGTCCCAGACTATGGCTACACCTTC. The chain combines TRBV7-8 with TRBJ1-2; D not certain. This CDR3 is built from 16 residues. The V end lost 0 bases, the J end lost 3 bases, and 14 bases lay between the germline ends. Looked up from germline, CDR1 is SGHVS and CDR2 is FQNEAQ.

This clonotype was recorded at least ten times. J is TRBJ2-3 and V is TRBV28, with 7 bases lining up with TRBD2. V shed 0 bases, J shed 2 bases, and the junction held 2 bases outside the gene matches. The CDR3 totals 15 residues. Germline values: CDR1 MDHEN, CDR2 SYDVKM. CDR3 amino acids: CASSLWLADTDTQYF. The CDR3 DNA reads TGTGCCAGCAGTTTATGGCTAGCGGACACAGATACGCAGTATTTT.

CDR3 nucleotide sequence: TGCGCCAGCAGCCCCGTGACAGGAGTCACAGATACGCAGTATTTT. Protein product: CASSPVTGVTDTQYF. The chain links TRBV5-1 to TRBJ2-3, with D maybe TRBD1 (6 bases). The CDR3 sequence is 15 residues long. V was cut by 4 bases and J by 2 bases, with 14 bases left in between. Germline V CDR1 and CDR2: SGHRS, YFSETQ. The whole variable domain, remainder taken from reference TRBV5-1 and TRBJ2-3, is KAGVTQTPRYLIKTRGQQVTLSCSPISGHRSVSWYQQTPGQGLQFLFEYFSETQRNKGNFPGRFSGRQFSNSRSEMNVSTLELGDSALYLCASSPVTGVTDTQYFGPGTRLTVL.

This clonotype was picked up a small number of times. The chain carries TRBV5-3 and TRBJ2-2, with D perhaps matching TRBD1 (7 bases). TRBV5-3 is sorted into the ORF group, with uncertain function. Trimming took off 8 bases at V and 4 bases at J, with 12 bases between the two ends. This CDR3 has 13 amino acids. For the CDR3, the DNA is TGTGCCAGCAGGGGGGACCTCACCGGGGAGCTGTTTTTT. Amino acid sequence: CASRGDLTGELFF.

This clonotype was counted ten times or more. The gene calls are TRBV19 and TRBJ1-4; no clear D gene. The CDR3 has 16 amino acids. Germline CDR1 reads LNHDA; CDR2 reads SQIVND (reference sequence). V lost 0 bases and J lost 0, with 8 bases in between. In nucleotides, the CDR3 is TGTGCCAGTAGTATAGAAGCCAGTCCAACTAATGAAAAACTGTTTTTT. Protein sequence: CASSIEASPTNEKLFF.

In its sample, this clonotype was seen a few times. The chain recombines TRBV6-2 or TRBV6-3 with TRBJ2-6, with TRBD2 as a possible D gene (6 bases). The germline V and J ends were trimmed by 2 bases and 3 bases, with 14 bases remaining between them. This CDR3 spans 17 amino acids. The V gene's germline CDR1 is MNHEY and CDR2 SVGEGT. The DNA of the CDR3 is TGTGCCAGCAGTTACCGGCCTGGAGGGGATGGGGCCAACGTCCTGACTTTC. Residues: CASSYRPGGDGANVLTF.

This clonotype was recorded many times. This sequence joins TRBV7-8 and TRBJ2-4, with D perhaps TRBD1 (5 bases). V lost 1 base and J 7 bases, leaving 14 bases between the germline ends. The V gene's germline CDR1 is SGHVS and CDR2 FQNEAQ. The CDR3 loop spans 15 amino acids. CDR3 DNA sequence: TGTGCCAGCAGCTTAGGGACAAGCCCGAAGAACATTCAGTACTTC. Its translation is CASSLGTSPKNIQYF.

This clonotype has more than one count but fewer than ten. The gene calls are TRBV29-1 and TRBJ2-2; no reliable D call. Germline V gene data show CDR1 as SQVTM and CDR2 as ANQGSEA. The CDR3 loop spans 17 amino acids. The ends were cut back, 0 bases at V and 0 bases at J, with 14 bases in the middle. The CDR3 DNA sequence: TGCAGCGTTGAAGATCTCGGAGCAGAGCCGAACACCGGGGAGCTGTTTTTT. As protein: CSVEDLGAEPNTGELFF.

The CDR3 coding sequence is TGTGCCAGCGCGGACGGAGTCTATGGCTACACCTTC. Translation: CASADGVYGYTF. V is TRBV27 and J is TRBJ1-2; D remains unclear. Trimming took off 8 bases at V and 4 bases at J, with 11 bases between the two ends. This CDR3 is built from 12 residues. CDR1 is MNHEY, CDR2 SMNVEV, per germline (reference sequence).

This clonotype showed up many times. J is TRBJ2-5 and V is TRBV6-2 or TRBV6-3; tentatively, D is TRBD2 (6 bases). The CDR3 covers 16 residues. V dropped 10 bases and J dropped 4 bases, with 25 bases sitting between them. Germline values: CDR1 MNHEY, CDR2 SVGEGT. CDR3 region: CATLRDSGAAGETQYF. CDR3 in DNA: TGTGCCACCCTCCGGGACTCTGGGGCAGCGGGAGAGACCCAGTACTTC.

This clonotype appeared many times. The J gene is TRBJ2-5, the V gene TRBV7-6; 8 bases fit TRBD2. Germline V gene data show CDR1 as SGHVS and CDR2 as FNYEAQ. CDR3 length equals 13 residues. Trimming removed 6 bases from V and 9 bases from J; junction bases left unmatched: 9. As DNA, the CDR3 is TGTGCCAGCAGGGAGCGGGGGTCTGAGGCCCAGTACTTC. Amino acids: CASRERGSEAQYF.

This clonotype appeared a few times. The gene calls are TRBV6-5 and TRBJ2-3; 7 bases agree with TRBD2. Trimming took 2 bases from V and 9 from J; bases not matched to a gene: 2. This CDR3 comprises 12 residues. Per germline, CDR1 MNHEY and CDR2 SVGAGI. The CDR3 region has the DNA TGTGCCAGCAGTTACGACGGGGGGACGCAGTATTTT. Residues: CASSYDGGTQYF.

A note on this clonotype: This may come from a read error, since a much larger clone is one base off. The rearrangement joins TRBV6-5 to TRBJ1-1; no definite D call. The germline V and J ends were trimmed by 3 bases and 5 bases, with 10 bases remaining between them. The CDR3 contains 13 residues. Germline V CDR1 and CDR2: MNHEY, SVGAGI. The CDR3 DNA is TGTGCCAGCAGTTATTTGGAGAGGACTGAAGCTTTCTTT. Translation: CASSYLERTEAFF.

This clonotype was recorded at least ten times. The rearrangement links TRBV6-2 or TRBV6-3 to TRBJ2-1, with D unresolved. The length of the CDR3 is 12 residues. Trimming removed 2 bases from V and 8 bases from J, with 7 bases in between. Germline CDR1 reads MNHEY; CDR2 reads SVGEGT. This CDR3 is CASSYVLHEQFF. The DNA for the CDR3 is TGTGCCAGCAGTTACGTCCTACATGAGCAGTTCTTC.

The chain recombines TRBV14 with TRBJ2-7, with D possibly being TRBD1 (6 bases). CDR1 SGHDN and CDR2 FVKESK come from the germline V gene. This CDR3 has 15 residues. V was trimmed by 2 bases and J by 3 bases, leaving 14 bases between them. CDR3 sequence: CASSQSGAQFYEQYF. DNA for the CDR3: TGTGCCAGCAGCCAATCAGGGGCACAATTCTACGAGCAGTACTTC.

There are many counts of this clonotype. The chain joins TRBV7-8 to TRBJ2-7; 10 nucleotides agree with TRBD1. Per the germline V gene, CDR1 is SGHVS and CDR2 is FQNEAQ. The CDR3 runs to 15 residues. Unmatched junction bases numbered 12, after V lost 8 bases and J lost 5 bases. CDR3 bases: TGTGCCAGCCGTCCCCCGTTGACAGGGGGCGACGAGCAGTACTTC. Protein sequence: CASRPPLTGGDEQYF.

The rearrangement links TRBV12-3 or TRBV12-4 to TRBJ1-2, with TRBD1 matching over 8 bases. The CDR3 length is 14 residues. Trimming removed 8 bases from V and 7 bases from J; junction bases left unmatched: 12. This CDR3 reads CASGRGQGGFGYTF. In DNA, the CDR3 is TGTGCCAGCGGGCGCGGACAGGGAGGGTTTGGCTACACCTTC.

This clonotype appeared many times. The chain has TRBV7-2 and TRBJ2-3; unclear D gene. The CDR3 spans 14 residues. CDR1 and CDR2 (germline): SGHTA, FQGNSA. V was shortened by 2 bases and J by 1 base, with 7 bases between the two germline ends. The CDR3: CASSLMLGTDTQYF. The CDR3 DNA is TGTGCCAGCAGCTTAATGTTGGGCACAGATACGCAGTATTTT. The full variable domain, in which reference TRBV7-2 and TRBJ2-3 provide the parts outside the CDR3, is GAGVSQSPSNKVTEKGKDVELRCDPISGHTALYWYRQSLGQGLEFLIYFQGNSAPDKSGLPSDRFSAERTGGSVSTLTIQRTQQEDSAVYLCASSLMLGTDTQYFGPGTRLTVL.

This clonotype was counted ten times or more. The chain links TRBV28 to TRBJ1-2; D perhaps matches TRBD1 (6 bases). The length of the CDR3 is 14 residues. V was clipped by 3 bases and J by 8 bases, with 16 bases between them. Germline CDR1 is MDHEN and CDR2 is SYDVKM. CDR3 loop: CASSFPGEGGGYTF. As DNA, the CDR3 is TGTGCCAGCAGTTTTCCAGGGGAAGGTGGAGGCTACACCTTC.

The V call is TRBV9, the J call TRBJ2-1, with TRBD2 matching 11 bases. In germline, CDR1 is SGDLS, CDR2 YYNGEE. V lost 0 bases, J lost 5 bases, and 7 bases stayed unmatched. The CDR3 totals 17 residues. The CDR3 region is CASSVELAGAGDNEQFF. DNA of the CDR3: TGTGCCAGCAGCGTAGAACTAGCGGGGGCGGGGGACAATGAGCAGTTCTTC.

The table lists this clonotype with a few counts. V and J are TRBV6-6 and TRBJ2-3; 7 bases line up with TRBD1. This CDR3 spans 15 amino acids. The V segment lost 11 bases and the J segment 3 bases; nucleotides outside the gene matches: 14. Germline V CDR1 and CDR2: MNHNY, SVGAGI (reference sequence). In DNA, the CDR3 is TGTGCCGGCAAGCCCACAGGGGCTTGGACAGATACGCAGTATTTT. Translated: CAGKPTGAWTDTQYF.

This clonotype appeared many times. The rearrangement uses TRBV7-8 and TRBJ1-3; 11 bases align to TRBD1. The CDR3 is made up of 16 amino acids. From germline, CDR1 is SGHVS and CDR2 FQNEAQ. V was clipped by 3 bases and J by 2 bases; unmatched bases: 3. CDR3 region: CASSFGQGAPGNTIYF. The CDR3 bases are TGTGCCAGCAGCTTTGGACAGGGGGCCCCTGGAAACACCATATATTTT.

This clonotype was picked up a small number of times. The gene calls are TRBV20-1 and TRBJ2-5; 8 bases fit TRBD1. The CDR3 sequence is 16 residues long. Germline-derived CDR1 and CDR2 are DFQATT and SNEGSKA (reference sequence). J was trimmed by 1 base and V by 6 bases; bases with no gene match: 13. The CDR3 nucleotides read TGCAGTGCCCGACCTCAGGGGGCGCTAGTCCAAGAGACCCAGTACTTC. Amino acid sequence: CSARPQGALVQETQYF.

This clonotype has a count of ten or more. CDR3 residues: CASSLIGGTQYF. CDR3 bases: TGTGCCAGCAGCTTGATTGGGGGGACCCAGTACTTC. The V call is TRBV7-3, the J call TRBJ2-5; D may match TRBD1 or TRBD2 (5 bases each). The CDR3 length is 12 residues. V was trimmed by 3 bases and J by 7 bases, leaving 9 bases between them. Germline loops: CDR1 SGHTA, CDR2 FQGTGA.

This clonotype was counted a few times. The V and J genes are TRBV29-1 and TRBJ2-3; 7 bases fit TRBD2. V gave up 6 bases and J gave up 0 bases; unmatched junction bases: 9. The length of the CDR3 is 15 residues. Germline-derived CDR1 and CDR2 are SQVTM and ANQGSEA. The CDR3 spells CSVSGTSTSTDTQYF. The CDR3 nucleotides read TGCAGCGTCAGCGGGACGTCTACTAGCACAGATACGCAGTATTTT.